This record concerns one T cell receptor (beta chain) sequence. Which antigen it targets is not known. Base qualities are not at hand, and no much larger clone is one base apart. This sample was taken from a study of blood T cell repertoires in COVID-19 (dated by TCRdb to about 2020). Regarding the research as a whole: The collaborator samples originated in the United States, Italy and Spain and spanned the acute and convalescent phases of COVID-19. The prospective study material was composed of cDNA or gDNA derived from T cells, B-cell-depleted T cells, or PBMCs. Deeply sampled blood TCRbeta repertoires from subjects exposed to, actively infected with, or recovered from COVID-19 were included in the dataset. The repertoires were released in a freely available public database meant as a resource for research on the immune response to SARS-CoV-2. The samples were drawn from the first 160 participants of the ongoing ImmuneRACE study and from 950 to 1,500 subjects provided by 6 global collaborators. The sample metadata nearly always contained a de-identified subject ID, COVID-19 status, age in years and sex. HLA class I and class II types, where available, came from metadata supplied by the sample provider rather than from assay-based typing.

CDR1 MGHRA and CDR2 YSYEKL are derived from the germline V gene. From cysteine to phenylalanine, the CDR3 is 14 amino acids long. Here the CDR3 DNA is all that survives: 42 bases in frame from base 1. Trimming takes 5 bases from V and 5 bases from J, and the germline ends sit 13 bases apart. TCRbeta CDR3 regions were amplified from genomic DNA by means of the immunoSEQ Assay, a bias-controlled multiplex PCR. The original pipeline was this. Nucleated cell counts per sample were estimated from amplification of reference gene primers within the assay. Sequence reads were collapsed and filtered to measure the absolute abundance of every unique TCRbeta CDR3 rearrangement. For each sample, productive Simpson clonality was calculated as the square root of Simpson's diversity index across productive rearrangements. TCRdb obtained this table from immuneACCESS and retained in-frame rearrangements with V and J assigned. These tables miss some clones; where compared with another copy, unresolved V genes account for less than half of the shortfall, and the remainder is unexplained. That table is the source of V, J and clone size, and D and trimming were worked out from the DNA. This sample gives about half a million clones in total; 89% of them show up just once. The top ten constitute approximately 0.9% of the sample.

Points the paper makes about the study in general: The quantity of clinical and demographic metadata differed by source and by participant and was supplied without curation.

One collaborating source in Seattle enrolled patients while the patients were actively infected and followed the patients over time throughout the course of disease. Whole blood was collected in K2EDTA tubes by collaborating institutions according to the institutions' own protocols. For TCRbeta analysis, collaborators shipped samples as frozen whole blood, isolated PBMCs, or DNA extracted from either of those sample types. Material for sequencing was peripheral blood. Recombination linked TRBV4-1 to TRBJ1-5; the D gene is perhaps TRBD1, on 5 matching bases. This receptor was identified in a man between 18 and 35 years old with COVID-19, enrolled during active disease. The CDR3 loop reads CASSLGIRDQPQHF. The nucleotides are TGCGCCAGCAGCTTAGGGATCAGGGATCAGCCCCAGCATTTT.